This T cell receptor (beta chain) originates from a study of circulating CD8 cells and anti-PD-1 response in melanoma. Study as a whole: Complete or partial response defined responders; stable or progressive disease, non-responders. Study-wide points: No tumor material was available, so peptide assays assessed reactivity. DNEG was most diverse; TIGIT repertoires were least diverse.

Within the sample, this clonotype is medium-sized. What it binds is unknown. Each library started from about 14 ng of total RNA using the QIAseq Immune Repertoire TCR panel. Each CDR3 protein gets one entry after TCRdb re-called the reads with MiXCR. The repertoire holds about 520 distinct CDR3 sequences, 6% seen once, with roughly 27% in the top ten. Sorting of live CD3+CD8+TCRalphabeta+ cells by PD-1 and/or TIGIT gave four subsets. The clonotype was recovered from a human donor with melanoma. Sample: CD8+ T cells from PBMCs, taken at baseline or after one month of anti-PD-1 therapy (not recorded which).

CDR3 DNA: TGTGCCAGCAGCTATACAAGCTACGAGCAGTACTTC. This gives the protein CASSYTSYEQYF. The chain is built from TRBV7-9 and TRBJ2-7, with D uncertain. The ends were cut back, 4 bases at V and 3 bases at J, with 7 bases in the middle. Germline-derived CDR1 and CDR2 are SEHNR and FQNEAQ (reference sequence). The CDR3 runs to 12 residues.